The next 9 T cell receptor beta chains were all read from a single sample in a study of regulatory T cells in long-lasting Graves disease. Time point described: newly diagnosed GD, antithyroid drugs for less than 3 months. PBMC RNA was the source of the TCR library. In building TCR beta libraries, iRepertoire HTBI primers were used together with Arm-PCR of CDR3 regions. TCRdb re-derived calls from the multiplex PCR reads in MiXCR, one entry per CDR3 protein. The repertoire holds around 480,000 distinct CDR3 sequences, with 15% to 20% as singletons. These data also featured in a second study, about T cells in Graves' hyperthyroidism and ophthalmopathy.

The sequences come from peripheral blood mononuclear cells (PBMCs), collected at new diagnosis, from a patient treated with antithyroid drugs. These receptors were collected from a man between 40 and 49 years old with Graves disease.

V and J are TRBV9 and TRBJ2-7; 11 bases map to TRBD2. The CDR3 is 15 residues long. Per germline, CDR1 SGDLS and CDR2 YYNGEE. V shed 1 base, J shed 5 bases, and the junction held 5 bases outside the gene matches. CDR3 region: CASSVLAGGQDEQYF. The CDR3 bases are TGTGCCAGCAGCGTATTAGCGGGAGGGCAGGACGAGCAGTACTTC.

A word on this clonotype: This is likely an artifact of a read error, given a far larger clone one base away. The V and J genes are TRBV2 and TRBJ2-3; TRBD2 agrees at 10 bases. Near its end, the DNA agrees better with TRBJ2-7, so the J call may be wrong. The CDR3 covers 16 residues. In germline, CDR1 is SNHLY, CDR2 FYNNEI. CDR3 in DNA: TGTGCCAGCAGTGAGGCTAGCGGGAGCTCCTACAATGAGCAGTACTTC. It codes for CASSEASGSSYNEQYF.

The chain employs TRBV5-5 and TRBJ1-4; D gene uncertain. V was cut by 4 bases and J by 0 bases, with 4 bases left in between. There are 13 residues in the CDR3. In germline, CDR1 is SGHKS, CDR2 YYEKEE (reference sequence). CDR3 coding DNA: TGTGCCAGCAGCGCGTCAACTAATGAAAAACTGTTTTTT. Protein product: CASSASTNEKLFF.

This clonotype was recorded at least ten times. The chain employs TRBV11-2 and TRBJ2-1, with D possibly called TRBD1 or TRBD2 (5 bases each). Germline CDR1 is SGHAT and CDR2 is FQNNGV. Trimming removed 4 bases at V and 0 bases at J, with 13 bases between. The CDR3 sequence is 16 residues long. CDR3: CASSSYRDHSYNEQFF. CDR3 DNA: TGTGCCAGCAGCTCATATCGGGACCACTCCTACAATGAGCAGTTCTTC.

This clonotype was seen many times. The gene calls are TRBV29-1 and TRBJ1-1; no clear D gene. V was pared by 4 bases and J by 3 bases, with 3 bases between. This CDR3 spans 10 amino acids. Germline lookup yields CDR1 SQVTM and CDR2 ANQGSEA. The CDR3 DNA is TGCAGCGTTGGGGACACTGAAGCTTTCTTT. It encodes CSVGDTEAFF.

V and J are TRBV20-1 and TRBJ2-3; 9 nucleotides agree with TRBD2. This CDR3 comprises 16 residues. Germline-derived CDR1 and CDR2 are DFQATT and SNEGSKA (reference sequence). Trimming removed 3 bases from V and 12 bases from J; junction bases left unmatched: 19. This CDR3 reads CSARDPVREGGESQYF. In DNA, the CDR3 is TGCAGTGCTAGGGACCCTGTGCGGGAGGGAGGGGAATCACAGTATTTT.

V is TRBV9 and J is TRBJ2-7; TRBD2 matches 10 bases. The germline gives CDR1 SGDLS, CDR2 YYNGEE. Trimming at V came to 0 bases and at J to 6 bases, leaving 9 bases not matched to a gene. CDR3 length: 16 amino acids. CDR3 bases: TGTGCCAGCAGCGTAGAGGAAACTAGCGGGAACTCCGAGCAGTACTTC. It yields the protein CASSVEETSGNSEQYF.

A few counts support this clonotype. V is TRBV14 and J is TRBJ2-7; 7 nucleotides agree with TRBD2. Losses at the gene ends were 0 bases for V and 2 bases for J; bases not matched to a gene: 1. This CDR3 contains 14 residues. From germline, CDR1 is SGHDN and CDR2 FVKESK. CDR3 in amino acids: CASSQDAGAYEQYF. As DNA, the CDR3 is TGTGCCAGCAGCCAAGACGCGGGAGCCTACGAGCAGTACTTC.

The chain recombines TRBV7-8 with TRBJ2-7; TRBD2 agrees at 13 bases. Germline values: CDR1 SGHVS, CDR2 FQNEAQ. The CDR3 has 16 residues. V lost 5 bases and J lost 4; bases outside the gene matches: 8. CDR3 bases: TGTGCCAGCAGCGCCCCGACTAGCGGGAGGCCTTACGAGCAGTACTTC. This gives the protein CASSAPTSGRPYEQYF. The full variable domain, with the rest looked up from reference TRBV7-8 and TRBJ2-7, is GAGVSQSPRYKVAKRGQDVALRCDPISGHVSLFWYQQALGQGPEFLTYFQNEAQLDKSGLPSDRFFAERPEGSVSTLKIQRTQQEDSAVYLCASSAPTSGRPYEQYFGPGTRLTVT.